This T cell receptor beta chain was identified in a study of T cell responses to AZD1222 COVID-19 vaccine. The study's findings and limits: Nearly half of the spike-specific TCRs reportedly recognize variant regions that carry no mutations. Donors in the cohort were predominantly white British and more often female, and clonal diversity was possibly underestimated. At baseline, seropositivity was found in only a handful of AZD1222 recipients.

CDR3 length: 12 amino acids. Germline-derived CDR1 and CDR2 are ENHRY and SYGVKD. The ends were cut back, 2 bases at V and 4 bases at J, with 3 bases in the middle. To note about this clone: What it binds is unknown.

Assay used: immunoSEQ multiplex PCR; TCRdb lists only in-frame clones, some missing. Of some 130,000 clones in the sample, about 90% are singletons; the top ten hold over 15%. The TCR originated in an adult in good health. This material consisted of peripheral blood, taken on day 0 of MenACWY control vaccination. The rearrangement links TRBV10-3 to TRBJ1-5; no definite D call. Here the CDR3 reads CAISEANQPQHF. In nucleotides, the CDR3 is TGTGCCATCAGTGAGGCGAATCAGCCCCAGCATTTT.